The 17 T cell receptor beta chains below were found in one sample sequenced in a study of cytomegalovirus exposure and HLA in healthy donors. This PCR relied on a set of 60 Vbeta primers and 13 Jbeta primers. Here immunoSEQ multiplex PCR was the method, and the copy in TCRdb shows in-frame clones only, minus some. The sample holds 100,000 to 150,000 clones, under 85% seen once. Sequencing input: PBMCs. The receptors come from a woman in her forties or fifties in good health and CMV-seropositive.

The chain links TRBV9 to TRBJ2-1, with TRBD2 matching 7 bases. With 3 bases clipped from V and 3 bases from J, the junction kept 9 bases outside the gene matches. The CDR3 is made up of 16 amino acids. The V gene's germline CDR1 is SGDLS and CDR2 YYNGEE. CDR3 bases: TGTGCCAGCAGCGCATACGGGACTATTGGCTACAATGAGCAGTTCTTC. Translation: CASSAYGTIGYNEQFF. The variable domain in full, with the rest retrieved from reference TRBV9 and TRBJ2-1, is DSGVTQTPKHLITATGQRVTLRCSPRSGDLSVYWYQQSLDQGLQFLIQYYNGEERAKGNILERFSAQQFPDLHSELNLSSLELGDSALYFCASSAYGTIGYNEQFFGPGTRLTVL.

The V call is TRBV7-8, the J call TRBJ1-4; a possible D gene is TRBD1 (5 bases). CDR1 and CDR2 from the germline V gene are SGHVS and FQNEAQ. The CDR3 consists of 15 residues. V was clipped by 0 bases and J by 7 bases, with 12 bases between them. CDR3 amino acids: CASSLAGTRSEKLFF. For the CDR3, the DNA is TGTGCCAGCAGCTTAGCCGGGACTCGGAGTGAAAAACTGTTTTTT.

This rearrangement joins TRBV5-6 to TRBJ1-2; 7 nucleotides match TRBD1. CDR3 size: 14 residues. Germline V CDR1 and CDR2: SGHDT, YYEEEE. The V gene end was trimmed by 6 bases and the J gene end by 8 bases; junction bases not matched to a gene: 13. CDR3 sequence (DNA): TGTGCCAGCACCAAGAGACCCGACAGGGTCGGCTACACCTTC. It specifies CASTKRPDRVGYTF.

The CDR3 here is CGGLAGRFQFF. Here the CDR3 DNA reads TGCGGCGGGCTAGCGGGGCGGTTTCAGTTCTTC. The chain carries TRBV12-1 and TRBJ2-1; the table's D call, TRBD2, was not checked against the DNA. TRBV12-1 is listed as a pseudogene. The CDR3 sequence is 11 residues long.

In nucleotides, the CDR3 is TGTGCCAGCAGCTTTGGACTAGCGGGGGGAGAGACCCAGTACTTC. Translated, it gives CASSFGLAGGETQYF. V usage is TRBV11-2 and J usage is TRBJ2-5, with 14 positions matching TRBD2. The CDR3 has 15 amino acids. V trimming: 3 bases; J trimming: 4 bases; junction bases outside the gene matches: 1. Germline CDR1 is SGHAT and CDR2 is FQNNGV.

The CDR3 sequence: CASSQAGDRATDTQYF. CDR3 DNA sequence: TGTGCCAGCAGCCAAGCGGGAGATCGAGCCACAGATACGCAGTATTTT. The chain combines TRBV4-2 with TRBJ2-3; D is perhaps TRBD2 (6 bases). Trimming stripped 1 base from V and 2 bases from J, with 13 bases between. The length of the CDR3 is 16 residues. The germline gives CDR1 LGHNA, CDR2 YNFKEQ.

The CDR3 is CASSLANRDSDTQYF. CDR3 in DNA: TGTGCCAGCAGCTTAGCGAACAGGGATTCAGATACGCAGTATTTT. The chain has TRBV7-2 and TRBJ2-3; possible D gene TRBD1, 6 bases. CDR1 SGHTA and CDR2 FQGNSA come from the germline V gene. The CDR3 is 15 amino acids. The V end was cut by 0 bases, the J end by 4 bases, with 11 bases between.

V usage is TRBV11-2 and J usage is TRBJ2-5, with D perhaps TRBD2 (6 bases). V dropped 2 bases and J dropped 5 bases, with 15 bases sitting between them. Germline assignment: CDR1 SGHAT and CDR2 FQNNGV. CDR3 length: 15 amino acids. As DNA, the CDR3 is TGTGCCAGCAGCTTATCCCCAGCGGGCCGGGAGACCCAGTACTTC. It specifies CASSLSPAGRETQYF.

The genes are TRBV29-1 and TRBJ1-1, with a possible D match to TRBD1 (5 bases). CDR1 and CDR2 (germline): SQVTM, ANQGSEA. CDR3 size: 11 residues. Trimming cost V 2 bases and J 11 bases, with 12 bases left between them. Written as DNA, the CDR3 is TGCAGCGTTGAACGGGGGAATGGGGCTTTCTTT. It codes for CSVERGNGAFF.

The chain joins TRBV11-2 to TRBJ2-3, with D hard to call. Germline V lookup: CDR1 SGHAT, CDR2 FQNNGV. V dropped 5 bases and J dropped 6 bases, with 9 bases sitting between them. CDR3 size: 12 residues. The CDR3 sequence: CASSPSRDTQYF. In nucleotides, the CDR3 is TGTGCCAGCAGCCCTAGTCGTGATACGCAGTATTTT.

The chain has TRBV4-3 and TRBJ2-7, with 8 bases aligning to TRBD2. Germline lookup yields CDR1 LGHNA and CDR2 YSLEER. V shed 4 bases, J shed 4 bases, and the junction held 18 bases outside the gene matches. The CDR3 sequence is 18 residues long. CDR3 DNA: TGCGCCAGCAGCCCCCGCTTTGGTCTAGCGGGTATTTCGTACGAGCAGTACTTC. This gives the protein CASSPRFGLAGISYEQYF.

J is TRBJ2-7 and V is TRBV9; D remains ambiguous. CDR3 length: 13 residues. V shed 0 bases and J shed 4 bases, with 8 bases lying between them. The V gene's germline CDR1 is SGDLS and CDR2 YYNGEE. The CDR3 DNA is TGTGCCAGCAGCGTAGCTACGGGTTACGAGCAGTACTTC. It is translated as CASSVATGYEQYF.

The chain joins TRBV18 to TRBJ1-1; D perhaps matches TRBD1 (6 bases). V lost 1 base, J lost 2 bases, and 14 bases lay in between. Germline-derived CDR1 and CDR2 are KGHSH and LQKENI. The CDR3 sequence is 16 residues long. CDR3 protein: CASSPLQGRLNTEAFF. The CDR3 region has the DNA TGTGCCAGCTCACCACTACAGGGACGCTTAAACACTGAAGCTTTCTTT.

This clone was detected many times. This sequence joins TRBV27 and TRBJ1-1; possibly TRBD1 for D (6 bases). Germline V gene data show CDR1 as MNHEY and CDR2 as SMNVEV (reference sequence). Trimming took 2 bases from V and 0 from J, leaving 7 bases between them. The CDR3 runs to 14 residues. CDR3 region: CASSLGTLNTEAFF. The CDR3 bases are TGTGCCAGCAGTTTAGGGACATTGAACACTGAAGCTTTCTTT.

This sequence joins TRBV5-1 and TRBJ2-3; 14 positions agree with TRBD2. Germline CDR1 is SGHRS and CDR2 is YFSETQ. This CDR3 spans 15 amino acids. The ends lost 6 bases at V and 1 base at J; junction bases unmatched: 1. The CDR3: CASKGLAGGTDTQYF. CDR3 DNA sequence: TGCGCCAGCAAGGGACTAGCGGGGGGCACAGATACGCAGTATTTT.

As DNA, the CDR3 is TGTGCCAGCAGCCGCGGGCATAGCGAGAGCACAGATACGCAGTATTTT. This gives the protein CASSRGHSESTDTQYF. The rearrangement links TRBV7-9 to TRBJ2-3; weak D call: TRBD2 (5 bases). Germline loops: CDR1 SEHNR, CDR2 FQNEAQ (reference sequence). The CDR3 contains 16 residues. The V end was cut by 5 bases, the J end by 0 bases, with 15 bases between.

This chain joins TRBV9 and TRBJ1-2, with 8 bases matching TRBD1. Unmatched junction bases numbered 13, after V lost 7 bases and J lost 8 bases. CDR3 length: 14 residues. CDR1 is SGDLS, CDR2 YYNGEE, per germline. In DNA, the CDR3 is TGTGCCAGCGCGCGACTGCAGGGGGCCGGGGGCTACACCTTC. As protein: CASARLQGAGGYTF.